This TCR beta chain was recorded in a study of T cells in Graves' hyperthyroidism and ophthalmopathy. Study-wide findings and caveats: Researchers report that a 13 V-J model separated ophthalmopathy from stable hyperthyroidism.

Researchers amplified the TCR beta CDR3 regions from RNA transcripts. First-round RT-PCR of the TCR CDR3 relied on the HTBI primer set. TCRdb reprocessed the multiplex PCR reads via MiXCR and lists one record per CDR3 protein. The sample includes around 500,000 distinct CDR3 sequences, approximately 15% of them seen just once. Per the germline V gene, CDR1 is LGHDT and CDR2 is YNNKEL (reference sequence). Between the trimmed V and J ends, which lost 9 bases and 4 bases, there was a span of 6 bases. The CDR3 has 11 residues. This clonotype appeared many times. Its antigen remains unknown. The chain employs TRBV3-1 and TRBJ2-2; a possible D gene is TRBD2 (5 bases). Sequenced material: blood. This sequence was found in a woman under 30 with Graves' hyperthyroidism. CDR3 sequence: CARRGTGELFF. The CDR3 coding sequence is TGTGCCAGACGGGGCACCGGGGAGCTGTTTTTT.